The 19 T cell receptor beta chains listed next were all sequenced from one sample in a study of blood T cell repertoires in COVID-19. The table came from immunoSEQ multiplex PCR; TCRdb's copy has only in-frame clones and leaves some out. The sample gives about 170,000 clones, roughly four fifths of which show up once; over 2% is in the top ten. The sequencing input was peripheral blood. The receptor source for this set is a human donor with acute or convalescent COVID-19. The donor label of this sample is uncertain.

V is TRBV5-1 and J is TRBJ1-3; 11 bases line up with TRBD1. This CDR3 is built from 13 residues. Trimming took 4 bases from V and 12 from J; bases not matched to a gene: 6. CDR1 is SGHRS and CDR2 is YFSETQ in the germline V gene. CDR3 sequence (DNA): TGCGCCAGCAGCGGACAGGGGGCGCAGAACATATATTTT. This codes for CASSGQGAQNIYF.

The V call is TRBV28, the J call TRBJ1-6; D remains unclear. In germline, CDR1 is MDHEN, CDR2 SYDVKM. The CDR3 runs to 16 residues. V lost 4 bases and J lost 2, with 12 bases in between. CDR3 residues: CASSSAGVPYNSPLHF. The CDR3 region has the DNA TGTGCCAGCAGTTCCGCCGGGGTCCCCTATAATTCACCCCTCCACTTT.

The gene calls are TRBV5-1 and TRBJ2-3; 9 nucleotides line up with TRBD1. The CDR3 loop spans 16 amino acids. The J segment lost 1 base and the V segment lost 4 bases, leaving 7 bases of the junction unmatched. Germline loops: CDR1 SGHRS, CDR2 YFSETQ. The CDR3 spells CASSPGQGYGTDTQYF. CDR3 nucleotides: TGCGCCAGCAGCCCGGGACAGGGATATGGCACAGATACGCAGTATTTT.

This chain joins TRBV10-3 and TRBJ1-2; 7 bases are shared with TRBD1. This CDR3 contains 14 residues. J gave up 2 bases and V 3 bases, and 3 bases lay outside the gene matches. Germline V gene sequence: CDR1 ENHRY, CDR2 SYGVKD. The CDR3 region has the DNA TGTGCCATCAGTGACTCGGGACAGAACTATGGCTACACCTTC. Its translation: CAISDSGQNYGYTF.

The chain joins TRBV15 to TRBJ2-7, with a possible D match to TRBD2 (5 bases). The germline gives CDR1 LNHNV, CDR2 YYDKDF (reference sequence). The length of the CDR3 is 15 residues. The V end lost 1 base, the J end lost 2 bases, and 12 bases lay between the germline ends. CDR3 sequence reads: CATSRAPGNPYEQYF. CDR3 DNA sequence: TGTGCCACCAGCAGAGCCCCGGGGAACCCCTACGAGCAGTACTTC.

The chain is built from TRBV7-2 and TRBJ1-1; tentatively, D is TRBD1 (6 bases). CDR3 length: 15 residues. Germline V CDR1 and CDR2: SGHTA, FQGNSA. Trimming took 1 base from V and 2 from J, leaving 11 bases between them. As DNA, the CDR3 is TGTGCCAGCAGCTTAGTGGCAGGGGTTAACACTGAAGCTTTCTTT. It specifies CASSLVAGVNTEAFF.

This chain links TRBV19 with TRBJ2-7, with D maybe TRBD1 (5 bases). Germline assignment: CDR1 LNHDA and CDR2 SQIVND (reference sequence). V lost 7 bases and J 3 bases, leaving 19 bases between the germline ends. CDR3 length: 15 residues. CDR3 DNA: TGTGCCAGTAAGGAGAGCGAGCAGGGATTCTACGAGCAGTACTTC. Translation gives CASKESEQGFYEQYF.

The V call is TRBV3-1 (or the pseudogene TRBV3-2), the J call TRBJ1-2, with D perhaps TRBD1 (5 bases). Germline-derived CDR1 and CDR2 are LGHDT and YNNKEL (reference sequence). The CDR3 spans 14 residues. The V gene lost 0 bases and the J gene lost 7 bases, with 12 bases spanning the gap. CDR3 sequence reads: CASSQDRGVSGYTF. In nucleotides, the CDR3 is TGTGCCAGCAGCCAAGATCGGGGGGTCTCTGGCTACACCTTC.

The sample holds one count of this clone. The CDR3, as DNA: TGTGCCAGCTCACCAAACAGTCCAGGCTTGAGCTCCTACAATGAGCAGTTCTTC. It is translated as CASSPNSPGLSSYNEQFF. J is TRBJ2-1 and V is TRBV18, with D unresolved. With 2 bases removed from V and 0 bases from J, the gap between germline ends came to 17 bases. Germline loops: CDR1 KGHSH, CDR2 LQKENI. The CDR3 has 18 residues.

The genes are TRBV6-5 and TRBJ2-2; 9 bases are shared with TRBD1. This CDR3 comprises 14 residues. Germline V gene data show CDR1 as MNHEY and CDR2 as SVGAGI. V lost 5 bases and J lost 6; bases outside the gene matches: 4. The CDR3 reads CASSLRTGAGELFF. The CDR3 DNA sequence: TGTGCCAGCAGTCTGCGGACAGGGGCCGGGGAGCTGTTTTTT.

The chain combines TRBV4-1 with TRBJ1-1; 8 positions match TRBD1. The CDR3 is made up of 15 amino acids. Trimming cost V 3 bases and J 2 bases; bases outside gene matches: 5. Per the germline V gene, CDR1 is MGHRA and CDR2 is YSYEKL. The chain's CDR3 is CASSQVGQGNTEAFF. The CDR3 bases are TGCGCCAGCAGCCAGGTTGGACAGGGTAACACTGAAGCTTTCTTT.

Concerning this clone itself: Relative to the germline gene, one junction end is altered; a read error may explain this. This chain connects TRBV19 to TRBJ2-3; D gene uncertain. Germline lookup yields CDR1 LNHDA and CDR2 SQIVND (reference sequence). The CDR3 totals 14 residues. CDR3 bases: TGTGCCAGTGGTATATTAAGAGACACAGATACGCAGTATTTT. Translating gives CASGILRDTDTQYF.

The chain links TRBV3-1 (or the pseudogene TRBV3-2) to TRBJ2-1; a weak D match, TRBD2 (7 bases). Germline values: CDR1 LGHDT, CDR2 YNNKEL (reference sequence). Between the trimmed V and J ends, which lost 1 base and 10 bases, there was a span of 20 bases. The CDR3 is 16 amino acids. In nucleotides, the CDR3 is TGTGCCAGCAGCCAAGTGCTGTCGGGGGGAGACAGGGAGCAGTTCTTC. Translation: CASSQVLSGGDREQFF.

The gene calls are TRBV11-2 and TRBJ2-5, with 10 positions matching TRBD2. The J segment lost 5 bases and the V segment lost 11 bases, leaving 11 bases of the junction unmatched. The CDR3 runs 14 residues. Germline lookup yields CDR1 SGHAT and CDR2 FQNNGV. CDR3 nucleotides: TGTGCCTGCCGGCGAGCGGGGGGGTATGAGACCCAGTACTTC. Protein product: CACRRAGGYETQYF.

J is TRBJ1-1 and V is TRBV2; perhaps TRBD1 as D (6 bases). The CDR3 length is 15 residues. Between the trimmed V and J ends, which lost 8 bases and 4 bases, there was a span of 20 bases. Germline V gene sequence: CDR1 SNHLY, CDR2 FYNNEI. This CDR3 reads CASAREGGATTEAFF. The DNA for the CDR3 is TGTGCCAGCGCAAGAGAGGGGGGGGCGACCACTGAAGCTTTCTTT.

The sample holds one count of this clone. Distinct nucleotide sequences in the sample also encode this CDR3. The rearrangement links TRBV29-1 to TRBJ2-5; 10 bases are a match to TRBD2. The germline gives CDR1 SQVTM, CDR2 ANQGSEA. The CDR3 extends over 12 amino acids. Trimming at V came to 4 bases and at J to 4 bases, leaving 0 bases not matched to a gene. The CDR3 DNA is TGCAGCGTTGGGACTAGCGGAGAGACCCAGTACTTC. Its translation: CSVGTSGETQYF.

The chain links TRBV5-1 to TRBJ2-5; a possible D gene is TRBD2 (6 bases). The germline CDR1 and CDR2 sequences are SGHRS and YFSETQ. Deletions cut 4 bases from V and 3 bases from J, with 16 bases between. The CDR3 sequence is 15 residues long. The CDR3 loop reads CASSTEGRKEETQYF. CDR3 bases: TGCGCCAGCAGCACAGAGGGGAGGAAGGAAGAGACCCAGTACTTC.

This chain links TRBV20-1 with TRBJ2-6; D is unclear. Trimming removed 0 bases from V and 17 bases from J, with 5 bases in between. The CDR3 covers 9 residues. Germline V CDR1 and CDR2: DFQATT, SNEGSKA (reference sequence). The CDR3 DNA sequence: TGCAGTGCTAGAGATCCGTTGACTTTC. It yields the protein CSARDPLTF.

The genes are TRBV6-6 and TRBJ2-5, with 7 bases lining up with TRBD1. The CDR3 is 16 amino acids. With V trimmed by 0 bases and J by 0 bases, 4 bases remained unmatched. CDR1 MNHNY and CDR2 SVGAGI come from the germline V gene (reference sequence). In DNA, the CDR3 is TGTGCCAGCAGTTACTCGAGCACAGGGGACCAAGAGACCCAGTACTTC. It yields the protein CASSYSSTGDQETQYF.